The clone carrying this TCR beta chain was counted between two and nine times. What it recognizes is unknown. The data derive from a study of cytomegalovirus exposure and HLA in healthy donors. Notes on the study in general: Most TCR beta V segments were productive about 90% or about 30% of the time in an earlier analysis. DRB1 had the most TCR associations and HLA-C the fewest, a later analysis found, with rates varying by HLA locus.

PCR involved 60 Vbeta and 13 Jbeta primers. Repertoires were generated with immunoSEQ multiplex PCR, while TCRdb's copy carries only in-frame clones and drops some. The sample records roughly 100,000 clones, 70% to 80% being singletons. This receptor was taken from a male donor in good health and CMV-seropositive. Sequenced: PBMCs.

CDR3 protein: CASSVGTSVHTDTQYF. In DNA form, the CDR3 reads TGCGCCAGCAGCGTAGGGACTAGCGTACACACAGATACGCAGTATTTT. The V gene is TRBV5-1, the J gene TRBJ2-3; TRBD2 matches 10 bases. The germline gives CDR1 SGHRS, CDR2 YFSETQ. There are 16 residues in the CDR3. Germline trimming cut 4 bases from V and 2 bases from J; bases unmatched to any gene: 7.